This passage covers 8 T cell receptor beta chains from one sample sequenced in a study of cytomegalovirus exposure and HLA in healthy donors. Produced via immunoSEQ multiplex PCR; TCRdb's table is partial and in-frame only. The repertoire holds 73,000 or so clones, with 90% to 95% as singletons. The material sequenced was PBMCs. The receptors shown here come from a woman aged 18-30 years in good health and CMV-seropositive.

This sequence joins TRBV19 and TRBJ1-1, with D unresolved. The CDR3 is 16 residues long. The V gene's germline CDR1 is LNHDA and CDR2 SQIVND (reference sequence). Trimming pared 3 bases from V and 1 base from J, leaving 15 bases between. The CDR3 nucleotides read TGTGCCAGTAGTATTATGTCCCGCGCCCCGAACACTGAAGCTTTCTTT. Protein sequence: CASSIMSRAPNTEAFF.

The CDR3 spells CASSLGTGFSPLHF. DNA for the CDR3: TGTGCCAGCAGCTTAGGGACAGGTTTCTCACCCCTCCACTTT. This chain links TRBV5-6 with TRBJ1-6, with 8 positions matching TRBD1. Germline assignment: CDR1 SGHDT and CDR2 YYEEEE. The CDR3 totals 14 residues. The junction had 5 bases not matched to a gene; V was cut back by 2 bases and J by 10 bases.

The gene calls are TRBV27 and TRBJ2-1, with a weak D call TRBD1 (7 bases). V was shortened by 6 bases and J by 7 bases, with 19 bases between the two germline ends. Germline values: CDR1 MNHEY, CDR2 SMNVEV (reference sequence). This CDR3 contains 15 residues. CDR3 nucleotide sequence: TGTGCCAGCAGAGACAGGGCAATCCGGGGGAATGAGCAGTTCTTC. Protein sequence: CASRDRAIRGNEQFF.

V is TRBV28 and J is TRBJ1-2; D is possibly TRBD1 (5 bases). CDR3 size: 16 residues. V was pared by 3 bases and J by 0 bases, with 14 bases between. CDR1 and CDR2 from the germline V gene are MDHEN and SYDVKM. The CDR3 region has the DNA TGTGCCAGCAGTTTGCCAGGGATTGGGGCTAACTATGGCTACACCTTC. Its translation is CASSLPGIGANYGYTF.

The table lists this clone with a count of one. The rearrangement joins TRBV7-3 to TRBJ1-1, with TRBD1 identical over 7 bases. V gave up 5 bases and J gave up 13 bases; unmatched junction bases: 10. CDR3 size: 12 residues. CDR1 SGHTA and CDR2 FQGTGA come from the germline V gene. CDR3 DNA: TGTGCCAGCAGCGTACCGGGACAGATGCTTTTCTTT. It translates to CASSVPGQMLFF.

V and J are TRBV7-9 and TRBJ1-1; D is uncertain. This CDR3 comprises 12 residues. Trimming removed 1 base at V and 4 bases at J, with 4 bases between. Looked up from germline, CDR1 is SEHNR and CDR2 is FQNEAQ (reference sequence). CDR3 in DNA: TGTGCCAGCAGCTTAGTGAGCACTGAAGCTTTCTTT. It encodes CASSLVSTEAFF.

The chain joins TRBV4-1 to TRBJ2-5, with 8 bases identical to TRBD2. CDR1 is MGHRA and CDR2 is YSYEKL in the germline V gene. The V segment lost 4 bases and the J segment 5 bases; nucleotides outside the gene matches: 15. The CDR3 is 17 residues long. The CDR3 loop is CASSPGKGGGPGETQYF. The CDR3 nucleotides are TGCGCCAGCAGCCCCGGAAAGGGCGGGGGGCCGGGGGAGACCCAGTACTTC.

The V call is TRBV28, the J call TRBJ2-1, with TRBD2 as a possible D gene (6 bases). In germline, CDR1 is MDHEN, CDR2 SYDVKM. The CDR3 has 17 amino acids. V was trimmed by 1 base and J by 0 bases, leaving 13 bases between them. CDR3 DNA: TGTGCCAGCAGTTTATCGGAGGGCTTAAGCTCCTACAATGAGCAGTTCTTC. Amino acid sequence: CASSLSEGLSSYNEQFF.